A selection of T cell receptor beta chains follows, all from one sample in a study of T-cell reconstitution after alpha-beta-depleted transplantation in children. TCRdb reprocessed the PCR reads with MiXCR, giving one entry per CDR3 protein. Here the sample spans about 580,000 distinct CDR3 sequences, about 21% being singletons. Material: PBMCs, mostly from graft donor cells, obtained 360 days after TCRalphabeta/CD19-depleted stem cell transplant. The source is a boy under three years old who had a stem cell transplant for acute myeloid leukemia, so the T cells may come from the graft donor. Each CDR3 is given with its conserved first and last residue. Each record gives: clone size, V gene, J gene, D gene, CDR3 DNA, CDR3 protein. The D gene is left open where the match is weak. Not every row has a clone size; where given, it reads once, few, many or a size class.

many,TRBV29-1,TRBJ2-3,.,TGCAGCGTTGGCGCGAGTATTGGCAGGCCTGCAGGGGATACGCAGTATTTT,CSVGASIGRPAGDTQYF
.,TRBV15,TRBJ2-5,.,TGTGCCACCAGCAGATCCTGTACAGCGCGGGAGACCCAGTACTTC,CATSRSCTARETQYF
.,TRBV4-1,TRBJ2-6,TRBD1,TGCGCCAGCAGCCAAGGACAGGGTATAAGCTCTGGGGCCAACGTCCTGACTTTC,CASSQGQGISSGANVLTF
few,TRBV15,TRBJ2-7,.,TGTGCCACCAGCATAGATACACAGTTCTACGAGCAGTACTTC,CATSIDTQFYEQYF
few,TRBV7-9,TRBJ1-1,.,TGTGCCAGCTTTCTCGGTGGCAGGGGCGGCACTGAAGCTTTCTTT,CASFLGGRGGTEAFF
few,TRBV20-1,TRBJ2-1,TRBD1,TGCAGTGCTCAGGGGGAGACAGGAACCTACAATGAGCAGTTCTTC,CSAQGETGTYNEQFF
.,TRBV29-1,TRBJ2-1,TRBD1,TGCAGCGCAGAGGGGACAGGGGGGCGTGAGCAGTTCTTC,CSAEGTGGREQFF
.,TRBV12-3/TRBV12-4,TRBJ2-5,.,TGTGCCAGCAACAAAGCTGGGACACCAGAGACCCAGTACTTC,CASNKAGTPETQYF
many,TRBV25-1,TRBJ2-1,.,TGTGCCAGCAGTGAATTCAATCAGCAAGCTGAGCAGTTCTTC,CASSEFNQQAEQFF
.,TRBV20-1,TRBJ1-4,.,TGCAGTGCTGGGGGAGAAGGAAAACTGTTTTTT,CSAGGEGKLFF
.,TRBV15,TRBJ2-5,.,TGTGCCACCAGCACACTCCTCGTCCAGGAGACCCAGTACTTC,CATSTLLVQETQYF
.,TRBV14,TRBJ2-5,.,TGTGCCAGCAGCCAAGGGGCAAAAGAGACCCAGTACTTC,CASSQGAKETQYF
many,TRBV12-3/TRBV12-4,TRBJ2-7,.,TGTGCCAGCAGCCCGGGGGGCAACGAGCAGTACTTC,CASSPGGNEQYF
.,TRBV5-1,TRBJ1-2,.,TGCGCCAGCAGCCCGGGATCGGAACTACCTGACGGCTACACCTTC,CASSPGSELPDGYTF
many,TRBV29-1,TRBJ2-3,TRBD2,TGCAGCGTTGGGAGGACTAGCGGGGTGGGAGGCACAGATACGCAGTATTTT,CSVGRTSGVGGTDTQYF
.,TRBV7-7,TRBJ2-5,.,TGTGCCAGCAGCTTAGGGCAGAAGTACCAAGAGACCCAGTACTTC,CASSLGQKYQETQYF
.,TRBV7-9,TRBJ1-2,TRBD1,TGTGCCAGCTCCCGGGACAGTGTTTATGGCTACACCTTC,CASSRDSVYGYTF
few,TRBV7-2,TRBJ1-1,.,TGTGCCAGCAGCTTTCAACTAACGAACACTGAAGCTTTCTTT,CASSFQLTNTEAFF
.,TRBV20-1,TRBJ2-1,TRBD1,TGCAGTGCTCGAACGGGACAGGGAAATGAGCAGTTCTTC,CSARTGQGNEQFF
.,TRBV20-1,TRBJ1-6,.,TGCAGTGCTAGAGCCGGGGGGCTCAATTCACCCCTCCACTTT,CSARAGGLNSPLHF
few,TRBV12-3/TRBV12-4,TRBJ1-5,.,TGTGCCAGCAGCCTGGCGGGGACTGGCAATCAGCCCCAGCATTTT,CASSLAGTGNQPQHF
many,TRBV7-8,TRBJ2-3,TRBD1,TGTGCCAGCAGCGCCGGGACAGGGGACCCTAGCACAGATACGCAGTATTTT,CASSAGTGDPSTDTQYF
many,TRBV4-3,TRBJ2-1,.,TGCGCCAGCAGCCAAGATTTAATCCCAGATGAGCAGTTCTTC,CASSQDLIPDEQFF
.,TRBV6-2/TRBV6-3,TRBJ1-2,TRBD1,TGTGCCAGCAGTTCCGGGACAGATTTCACCAATGGCTACACCTTC,CASSSGTDFTNGYTF
.,TRBV6-5,TRBJ2-5,TRBD2,TGTGCCAGCAGTTATCCCAGCGGGGGGGCCGTACAGGAAGAGACCCAGTACTTC,CASSYPSGGAVQEETQYF
few,TRBV6-5,TRBJ1-5,TRBD1,TGTGCCAGCAGTTACCTCAGGGGGAATCAGCCCCAGCATTTT,CASSYLRGNQPQHF
.,TRBV6-5,TRBJ2-3,.,TGTGCCAGCAGTTACGCTAGGTTCACAGATACGCAGTATTTT,CASSYARFTDTQYF
.,TRBV29-1,TRBJ2-3,TRBD1,TGCAGCGTTGAAGATCTTGGGACAGGCCCGCGCGATACGCAGTATTTT,CSVEDLGTGPRDTQYF
few,TRBV20-1,TRBJ2-7,TRBD2,TGCAGTGCTAGTACACCGGGACTAGCGGGGGGCCTCTCCTACGAGCAGTACTTC,CSASTPGLAGGLSYEQYF
.,TRBV6-2/TRBV6-3,TRBJ2-1,.,TGTGCCAGCAGTTACGACAGGACCTACAATGAGCAGTTCTTC,CASSYDRTYNEQFF
many,TRBV20-1,TRBJ2-5,.,TGCAGTGCTAGCGAAACAGGGATCGGGAAGACCCAGTACTTC,CSASETGIGKTQYF
.,TRBV7-8,TRBJ2-7,TRBD2,TGTGCCAGCAGCTTAGAAGGACTAGCGGGGGGACCTTCCTACGAGCAGTACTTC,CASSLEGLAGGPSYEQYF
once,TRBV5-1,TRBJ1-2,.,TGCGCCAGCAGCTTGTCGATAAACTATGGCTACACCTTC,CASSLSINYGYTF
few,TRBV6-1,TRBJ2-1,.,TGTGCCTGCGTGTTCGTCGGGTTGGAGAATGAGCAGTTCTTC,CACVFVGLENEQFF
few,TRBV6-5,TRBJ2-3,.,TGTGCCAGCAGTTACCTCCTCGAGGGGGGGCCGGGGACAGATACGCAGTATTTT,CASSYLLEGGPGTDTQYF
many,TRBV5-1,TRBJ2-2,.,TGCGCCAGCAGCTTGGCCGGTTGGACAAACGGGGAGCTGTTTTTT,CASSLAGWTNGELFF
.,TRBV12-3/TRBV12-4,TRBJ1-1,.,TGTGCCAGCAGTTTCGCAACACTGAACACTGAAGCTTTCTTT,CASSFATLNTEAFF
many,TRBV20-1,TRBJ2-7,.,TGCAGTGCCTGGACAGCCTCGTCCTACGAGCAGTACTTC,CSAWTASSYEQYF
.,TRBV12-3/TRBV12-4,TRBJ2-5,.,TGTGCCAGCAGTTTTTACAGATTTGAGACCCAGTACTTC,CASSFYRFETQYF
few,TRBV20-1,TRBJ2-3,TRBD2,TGCAGTGCTAGTAACAGCGGGGCAGGCACAGATACGCAGTATTTT,CSASNSGAGTDTQYF
few,TRBV27,TRBJ1-5,TRBD1,TGTGCCAGCAGTAGGGACAGGTGGAATCAGCCCCAGCATTTT,CASSRDRWNQPQHF
many,TRBV6-5,TRBJ2-3,TRBD1,TGTGCCAGCAGTTACGAAGGGGGCCCCACAGATACGCAGTATTTT,CASSYEGGPTDTQYF
.,TRBV14,TRBJ2-3,TRBD1,TGTGCCAGCAGCCGACTGGACAGGCCGATGACAGATACGCAGTATTTT,CASSRLDRPMTDTQYF
.,TRBV10-2,TRBJ2-1,.,TGCGCCAGCAGTGAGCCCACTAGGGATGAGCAGTTCTTC,CASSEPTRDEQFF
few,TRBV20-1,TRBJ2-3,.,TGCAGTGCTAGAGCCCTCGGAGGAGGGGCATACACAGATACGCAGTATTTT,CSARALGGGAYTDTQYF
many,TRBV5-1,TRBJ2-5,.,TGCGCCAGCCTCCGAGGGGGGGAACAAGAGACCCAGTACTTC,CASLRGGEQETQYF
.,TRBV7-6,TRBJ1-1,TRBD1,TGTGCCAGCAGCTCCAACGACAGGGGAGACACTGAAGCTTTCTTT,CASSSNDRGDTEAFF
few,TRBV12-3/TRBV12-4,TRBJ2-7,.,TGTGCCAGCAGTTTTGGGGGATCGGACTACGAGCAGTACTTC,CASSFGGSDYEQYF